The 15 T cell receptor beta chains in this list originate from one sample, sequenced in a study of cytomegalovirus exposure and HLA in healthy donors. The PCR was carried out with 60 Vbeta primers and 13 Jbeta primers. Using immunoSEQ multiplex PCR, the repertoire was profiled, and TCRdb retains in-frame clones only, with some absent. The repertoire has about 170,000 clones, approximately 81% of them found once; the top ten carry approximately 2.3%. Sequences were obtained from PBMCs. The receptors were gathered from a male donor in good health and CMV-seronegative.

The J gene is TRBJ2-3, the V gene TRBV9, with a weak D call TRBD1 (5 bases). CDR1 is SGDLS and CDR2 is YYNGEE in the germline V gene. CDR3 length: 14 amino acids. The V gene lost 0 bases and the J gene lost 5 bases, with 10 bases spanning the gap. This CDR3 is CASSVASRGDTQYF. The CDR3 nucleotides are TGTGCCAGCAGCGTAGCGTCAAGGGGAGATACGCAGTATTTT.

This sequence joins TRBV19 and TRBJ1-6; weak D call: TRBD1 (6 bases). V gave up 9 bases and J gave up 8 bases, with 14 bases separating them. Germline V gene sequence: CDR1 LNHDA, CDR2 SQIVND (reference sequence). This CDR3 is built from 13 residues. The CDR3 here is CASEGVGDSPLHF. Written as DNA, the CDR3 is TGTGCCAGCGAGGGGGTGGGGGATTCACCCCTCCACTTT.

There are a few counts of this clone. This chain uses TRBV4-1 with TRBJ1-1, with D maybe TRBD1 (6 bases). Germline values: CDR1 MGHRA, CDR2 YSYEKL. V shed 1 base and J shed 3 bases, with 12 bases lying between them. The CDR3 contains 15 residues. The CDR3 nucleotides are TGCGCCAGCAGCCAAGGAAGGGCAGGGGACACTGAAGCTTTCTTT. It encodes CASSQGRAGDTEAFF.

The V gene is TRBV30, the J gene TRBJ1-5; 7 bases map to TRBD1. Germline lookup yields CDR1 GTSNPN and CDR2 SVGIG (reference sequence). V was pared by 2 bases and J by 2 bases, with 12 bases of the junction left unmatched. The CDR3 is made up of 17 amino acids. CDR3 sequence: CAWSYPTDRVGNQPQHF. The CDR3 bases are TGTGCCTGGAGTTACCCAACAGACAGGGTGGGCAATCAGCCCCAGCATTTT.

This rearrangement joins TRBV7-2 to TRBJ1-1, with a tentative D call TRBD1 (5 bases). Germline CDR1 is SGHTA and CDR2 is FQGNSA. Trimming left V 4 bases short and J 4 bases short, with 16 bases between. CDR3 length: 15 amino acids. In nucleotides, the CDR3 is TGTGCCAGCAGCTCCTACACGGCAGGGTTCACTGAAGCTTTCTTT. Its protein is CASSSYTAGFTEAFF.

The chain combines TRBV9 with TRBJ2-7; a weak D match, TRBD2 (5 bases). V gave up 4 bases and J gave up 6 bases, with 11 bases separating them. The CDR3 is made up of 12 amino acids. From germline, CDR1 is SGDLS and CDR2 YYNGEE. The CDR3 protein is CASSRGQREQYF. The CDR3 coding sequence is TGTGCCAGCAGCCGGGGTCAGCGCGAGCAGTACTTC.

J is TRBJ2-1 and V is TRBV29-1; TRBD2 matches at 12 bases. The CDR3 is 14 residues long. Germline loops: CDR1 SQVTM, CDR2 ANQGSEA. The trim removed 4 bases at V and 7 bases at J, leaving 5 bases unmatched. This CDR3 is CSVVMTSGGNEQFF. The CDR3 nucleotides are TGCAGCGTTGTTATGACTAGCGGGGGTAATGAGCAGTTCTTC.

V usage is TRBV5-1 and J usage is TRBJ1-3; TRBD1 is a possible D gene (5 bases). Per germline, CDR1 SGHRS and CDR2 YFSETQ. Trimming took off 4 bases at V and 2 bases at J, with 13 bases between the two ends. The CDR3 contains 15 residues. The CDR3 reads CASSLDSSTGNTIYF. DNA of the CDR3: TGCGCCAGCAGCCTTGACAGTTCGACTGGAAACACCATATATTTT. The entire variable domain, with the rest obtained from reference TRBV5-1 and TRBJ1-3, is as follows: KAGVTQTPRYLIKTRGQQVTLSCSPISGHRSVSWYQQTPGQGLQFLFEYFSETQRNKGNFPGRFSGRQFSNSRSEMNVSTLELGDSALYLCASSLDSSTGNTIYFGEGSWLTVV.

The chain has TRBV7-2 and TRBJ2-5; D is unclear. V was cut by 4 bases and J by 2 bases, with 2 bases left in between. Germline V lookup: CDR1 SGHTA, CDR2 FQGNSA. This CDR3 contains 11 residues. The CDR3 loop is CASSSQETQYF. The CDR3 nucleotides read TGTGCCAGCAGCTCGCAAGAGACCCAGTACTTC. The whole variable domain, filled in from reference TRBV7-2 and TRBJ2-5, reads GAGVSQSPSNKVTEKGKDVELRCDPISGHTALYWYRQSLGQGLEFLIYFQGNSAPDKSGLPSDRFSAERTGGSVSTLTIQRTQQEDSAVYLCASSSQETQYFGPGTRLLVL.

The CDR3, as DNA: TGTGCCAGCAGCTTAGCAGCGGGAGATACCGGGGAGCTGTTTTTT. It specifies CASSLAAGDTGELFF. The chain joins TRBV7-6 to TRBJ2-2; 8 positions match TRBD2. Trimming removed 0 bases from V and 5 bases from J; junction bases left unmatched: 2. The CDR3 is 15 amino acids. The germline gives CDR1 SGHVS, CDR2 FNYEAQ.

This chain links TRBV28 with TRBJ1-2, with unresolved D. The CDR3 is 12 residues long. Per the germline V gene, CDR1 is MDHEN and CDR2 is SYDVKM. Trimming took off 7 bases at V and 4 bases at J, with 10 bases between the two ends. CDR3 bases: TGTGCCAGCAATATCGGAGGCTATGGCTACACCTTC. Protein product: CASNIGGYGYTF.

This clone appeared a few times. The J gene is TRBJ1-3, the V gene TRBV5-8; D is perhaps TRBD1 (6 bases). The CDR3 runs to 17 residues. Trimming pared 3 bases from V and 2 bases from J, leaving 18 bases between. Germline CDR1 reads SGHTS; CDR2 reads YDEGEE. The DNA of the CDR3 is TGTGCCAGCAGCTGGCCAAACCGGGACATGGCTGGAAACACCATATATTTT. Translating it yields CASSWPNRDMAGNTIYF.

The genes are TRBV6-1 and TRBJ1-5, with 8 bases fitting TRBD1. This CDR3 is 16 amino acids long. Germline V CDR1 and CDR2: MNHNS, SASEGT. The V segment lost 3 bases and the J segment 3 bases; nucleotides outside the gene matches: 7. This CDR3 is CASSDPMTGDNQPQHF. The CDR3 nucleotides read TGTGCCAGCAGTGATCCCATGACAGGGGACAATCAGCCCCAGCATTTT.

The chain is built from TRBV25-1 and TRBJ1-1; TRBD1 agrees at 8 bases. The CDR3 is 14 residues long. V lost 5 bases to trimming and J lost 5 bases; unmatched junction nucleotides: 7. Germline CDR1 is MGHDK and CDR2 is SYGVNS. The CDR3 nucleotides are TGTGCCAGCAGTCAGACGGACAGGGCAACTGAAGCTTTCTTT. It translates to CASSQTDRATEAFF. The full variable domain, completed using reference TRBV25-1 and TRBJ1-1, is EADIYQTPRYLVIGTGKKITLECSQTMGHDKMYWYQQDPGMELHLIHYSYGVNSTEKGDLSSESTVSRIRTEHFPLTLESARPSHTSQYLCASSQTDRATEAFFGQGTRLTVV.

This clone appeared a single time. The V and J genes are TRBV28 and TRBJ1-5, with D possibly being TRBD1 (6 bases). V was pared by 2 bases and J by 5 bases, with 10 bases between. The CDR3 is 14 residues long. The germline CDR1 and CDR2 sequences are MDHEN and SYDVKM. This CDR3 reads CASSLPTGDQPQHF. CDR3 coding DNA: TGTGCCAGCAGTTTACCGACAGGAGATCAGCCCCAGCATTTT.